The next 2 T cell receptor beta chains were all read from a single sample in a study of blood T cell repertoires in COVID-19. The table came from immunoSEQ multiplex PCR; TCRdb's copy has only in-frame clones and leaves some out. The repertoire holds over 85,000 clones, with over 75% as singletons. Sequencing input: peripheral blood. The receptors here all came from a man aged 55-75 years with acute or convalescent COVID-19.

The V gene is TRBV12-3 or TRBV12-4, the J gene TRBJ2-7; D might be TRBD1 (5 bases). V was trimmed by 3 bases and J by 6 bases, leaving 12 bases between them. CDR3 size: 13 residues. DNA for the CDR3: TGTGCCAGCAGTTTTAGTCAGGGAAGCGAGCAGTACTTC. Translation gives CASSFSQGSEQYF.

The chain combines TRBV29-1 with TRBJ1-1; 8 bases fit TRBD1. This CDR3 is 14 amino acids long. V lost 5 bases and J lost 1; bases outside the gene matches: 6. CDR1 SQVTM and CDR2 ANQGSEA come from the germline V gene. CDR3 sequence: CSVLRTGKNTEAFF. In DNA form, the CDR3 reads TGCAGCGTTCTAAGGACAGGGAAGAACACTGAAGCTTTCTTT.